This T cell receptor beta chain stems from a study of technical replicates of blood from several donors. Repertoires were generated with immunoSEQ multiplex PCR, while TCRdb's copy carries only in-frame clones and drops some. The repertoire holds 80,000 to 90,000 clones, with 90% to 95% as singletons. Germline V gene sequence: CDR1 MNHEY, CDR2 SVGAGI. V lost 6 bases and J lost 3, with 7 bases in between. The CDR3 is 12 amino acids. V and J are TRBV6-5 and TRBJ2-3; D gene unclear. The TCR sequence derives from a human donor in good health. Sequencing input: T cells isolated from PBMCs. The CDR3 loop reads CASSHSTDTQYF. The CDR3 DNA reads TGTGCCAGCAGCCACAGTACAGATACGCAGTATTTT.